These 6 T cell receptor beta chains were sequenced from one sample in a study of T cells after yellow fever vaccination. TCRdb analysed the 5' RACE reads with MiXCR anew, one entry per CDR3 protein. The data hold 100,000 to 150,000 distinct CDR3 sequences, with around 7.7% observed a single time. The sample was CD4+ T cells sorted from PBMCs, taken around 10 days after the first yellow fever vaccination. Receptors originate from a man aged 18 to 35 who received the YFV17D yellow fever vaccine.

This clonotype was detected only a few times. The CDR3 loop is CASSQTWREKLFF. The CDR3, as DNA: TGTGCCAGCAGCCAGACCTGGAGGGAAAAACTGTTTTTT. The chain employs TRBV3-1 and TRBJ1-4; D is ambiguous. The CDR3 covers 13 residues. V lost 3 bases and J 8 bases, leaving 10 bases between the germline ends. The germline CDR1 and CDR2 sequences are LGHDT and YNNKEL (reference sequence).

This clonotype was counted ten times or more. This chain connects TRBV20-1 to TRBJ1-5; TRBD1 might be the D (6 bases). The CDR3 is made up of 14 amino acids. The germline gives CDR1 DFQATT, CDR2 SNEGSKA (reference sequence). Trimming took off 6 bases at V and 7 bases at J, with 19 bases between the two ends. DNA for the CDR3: TGCAGTGCCCGGCGCGGGGGGGGCGGACAGCCCCAGCATTTT. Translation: CSARRGGGGQPQHF.

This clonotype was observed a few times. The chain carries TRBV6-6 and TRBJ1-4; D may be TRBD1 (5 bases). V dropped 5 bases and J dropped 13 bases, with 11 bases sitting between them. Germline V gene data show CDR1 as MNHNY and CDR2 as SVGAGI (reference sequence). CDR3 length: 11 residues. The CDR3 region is CASSEPGRLFF. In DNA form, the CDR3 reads TGTGCCAGCAGTGAGCCGGGACGACTGTTTTTT.

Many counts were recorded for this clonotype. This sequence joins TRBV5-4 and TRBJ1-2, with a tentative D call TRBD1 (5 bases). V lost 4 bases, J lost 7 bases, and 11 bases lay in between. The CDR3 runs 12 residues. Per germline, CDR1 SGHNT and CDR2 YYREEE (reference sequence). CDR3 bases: TGTGCCAGCAGCCCGGGGGATAGTGGCTACACCTTC. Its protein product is CASSPGDSGYTF. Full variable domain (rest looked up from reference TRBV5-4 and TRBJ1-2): ETGVTQSPTHLIKTRGQQVTLRCSSQSGHNTVSWYQQALGQGPQFIFQYYREEENGRGNFPPRFSGLQFPNYSSELNVNALELDDSALYLCASSPGDSGYTFGSGTRLTVV.

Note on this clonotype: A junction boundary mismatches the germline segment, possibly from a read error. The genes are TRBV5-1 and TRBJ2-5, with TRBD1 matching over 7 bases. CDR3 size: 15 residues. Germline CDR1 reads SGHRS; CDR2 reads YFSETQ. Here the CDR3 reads CASSPTGRGEETQNF. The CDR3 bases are TGCGCCAGCAGTCCGACAGGGCGAGGGGAAGAGACCCAGAACTTC.

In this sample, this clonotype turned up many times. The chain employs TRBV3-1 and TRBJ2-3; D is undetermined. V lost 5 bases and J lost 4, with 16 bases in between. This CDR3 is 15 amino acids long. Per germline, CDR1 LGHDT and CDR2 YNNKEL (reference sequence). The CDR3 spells CASSYNPRPADTQYF. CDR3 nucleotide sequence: TGTGCCAGCAGCTACAATCCCCGACCTGCAGATACGCAGTATTTT.